The clone carrying this T cell receptor beta chain was observed a handful of times. As yet, its antigen is unknown. The sample belongs to a study of cytomegalovirus exposure and HLA in healthy donors. General study results and limits: Earlier results showed most TCR beta V segments being productive about 87% or about 30% of the time. TCR beta V- and J-gene trimming was later associated with a missense DCLRE1C variant.

PCR was performed using 60 Vbeta and 13 Jbeta primers. Generated by immunoSEQ multiplex PCR, the TCRdb table keeps only in-frame clones and is missing some. The table has roughly 120,000 clones, around 77% seen once; the top ten hold roughly 12%. The source is a middle-aged woman in good health and CMV-seropositive. Sequencing was performed on PBMCs.

This CDR3 reads CASSLGGHNEQFF. The CDR3 nucleotides read TGCGCCAGCAGCTTGGGGGGCCACAATGAGCAGTTCTTC. This chain connects TRBV5-1 to TRBJ2-1; D may be TRBD1 (5 bases). The CDR3 has 13 amino acids. The ends were cut back, 0 bases at V and 5 bases at J, with 6 bases in the middle. Per the germline V gene, CDR1 is SGHRS and CDR2 is YFSETQ.